This T cell receptor (beta chain) is drawn from a study of lymphopenia after photon versus proton radiotherapy (dated by TCRdb to between 2018 and 2020). Background for the entire study: Photon and proton radiation therapy were compared by the study for their immunological effects in patients with gastrointestinal tumors who developed high-grade lymphopenia. The cohort comprised roughly 20 patients with gastrointestinal tumors who received either photon or proton therapy and then developed lymphopenia. The study aimed to characterize how the two radiation modalities differ in their impact on the immune system.

Library preparation employed the immunoSEQ multiplex PCR assay. T cell repertoires were profiled by deep sequencing of rearranged TCR beta loci, alongside multiparametric flow cytometry. Held by TCRdb, this immuneACCESS table contains in-frame sequences only and omits some clones. Under half of the omission traces to an unresolved V gene where checked; the cause of the rest is unknown. This sample has 150,000 to 200,000 clones in its table, and about nine tenths of those were observed once. The top ten clones comprise approximately 4.8% of the sample. CDR1 LNHDA and CDR2 SQIVND are derived from the germline V gene (reference sequence). The CDR3 goes from the cysteine to the phenylalanine over 17 residues. Only the CDR3 region is kept as DNA, spanning 51 bases read in frame from base 1. The germline ends are 18 bases apart after V is trimmed by 0 bases and J by 4 bases. This clone was recorded only once. This clone's antigen is unknown. No base quality information exists; no much larger clone differs at one position.

Results the study describes overall, beyond this receptor: After the lymphocyte count nadir, repertoires from photon-treated patients showed oligoclonal expansion, particularly of CD8+ Temra cells, and this expansion drove the decline in diversity. The survival association was assessed only in patients who died, and the authors presented better survival with proton therapy as a possibility rather than a demonstrated result. Across the cohort, a larger post-nadir drop in TCR diversity was inversely correlated with overall survival time among patients who died. Relative stability during treatment was observed in proton-treated patients, whereas loss of naive T cells and TCR diversity and gain of effector/memory populations were observed in photon-treated patients.

The sequenced sample was peripheral blood, obtained from a patient treated with photon-based radiotherapy. The chain joins TRBV19 to TRBJ1-2; a tentative D match to TRBD1 spans 6 bases. This clonotype originated in a man between 50 and 59 years old with gastric cancer. The CDR3 sequence is CASSIDLLRRDIYGYTF. The DNA sequence is TGTGCCAGTAGTATAGATCTCCTTCGGAGGGACATCTATGGCTACACCTTC.